The T cell receptor (beta chain) described here comes from a study of siplizumab effects on memory and regulatory T cells. Libraries were prepared by immunoSEQ multiplex PCR; TCRdb keeps only in-frame clonotypes and omits some of them. The sample records about 50,000 clones, about 94% being singletons. The material sequenced was CD8+ T cells sorted from blood. This TCR derives from a human donor in good health.

CDR3 DNA: TGTGCCAGCAGCTTAGCTTTTTCAGGATCCGAGCAGTACTTC. It yields the protein CASSLAFSGSEQYF. The chain employs TRBV7-6 and TRBJ2-7; D not resolved. CDR3 length equals 14 residues. Looked up from germline, CDR1 is SGHVS and CDR2 is FNYEAQ. V was clipped by 0 bases and J by 6 bases, with 12 bases between them.